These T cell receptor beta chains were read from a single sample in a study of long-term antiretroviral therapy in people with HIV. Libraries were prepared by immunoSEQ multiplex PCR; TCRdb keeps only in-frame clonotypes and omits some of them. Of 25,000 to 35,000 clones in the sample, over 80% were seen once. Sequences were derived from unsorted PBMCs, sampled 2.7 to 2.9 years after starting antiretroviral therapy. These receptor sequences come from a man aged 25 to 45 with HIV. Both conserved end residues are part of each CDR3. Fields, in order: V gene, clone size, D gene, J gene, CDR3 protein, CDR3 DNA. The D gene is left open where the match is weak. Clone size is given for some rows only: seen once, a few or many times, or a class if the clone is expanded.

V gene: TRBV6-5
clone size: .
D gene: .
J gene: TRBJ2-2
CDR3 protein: CASSYGSTGELFF
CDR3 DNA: TGTGCCAGCAGTTACGGTAGTACCGGGGAGCTGTTTTTT

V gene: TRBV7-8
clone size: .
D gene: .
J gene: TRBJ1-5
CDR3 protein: CASSLEIGAINQPQHF
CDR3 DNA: TGTGCCAGCAGCTTAGAAATAGGGGCCATTAATCAGCCCCAGCATTTT

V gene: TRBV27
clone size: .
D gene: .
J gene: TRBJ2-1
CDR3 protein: CASRTGWGESYFNEQFF
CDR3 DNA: TGTGCCAGCAGGACGGGGTGGGGGGAGTCGTATTTTAATGAGCAGTTCTTC

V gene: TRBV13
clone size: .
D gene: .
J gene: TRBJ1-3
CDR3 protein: CASSNEPSGNTIYF
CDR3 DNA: TGTGCCAGCTCGAATGAGCCCTCTGGAAACACCATATATTTT

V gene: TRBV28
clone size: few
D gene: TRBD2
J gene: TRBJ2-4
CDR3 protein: CASSYRERDGRYF
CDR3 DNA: TGTGCCAGCAGTTATAGAGAGCGGGACGGGCGGTACTTC

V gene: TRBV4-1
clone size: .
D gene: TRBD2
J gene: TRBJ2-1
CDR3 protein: CASSQPTSRAEQFF
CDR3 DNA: TGCGCCAGCAGCCAACCGACTAGCAGGGCTGAGCAGTTCTTC

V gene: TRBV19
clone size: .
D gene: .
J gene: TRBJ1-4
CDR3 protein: CASSQGVTTNEKLFF
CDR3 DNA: TGTGCCAGTAGTCAGGGCGTGACGACTAATGAAAAACTGTTTTTT

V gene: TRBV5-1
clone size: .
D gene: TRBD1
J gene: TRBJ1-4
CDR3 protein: CASSNLALRTGDEKLFF
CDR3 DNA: TGCGCCAGCAGCAATTTAGCACTAAGGACAGGGGATGAAAAACTGTTTTTT

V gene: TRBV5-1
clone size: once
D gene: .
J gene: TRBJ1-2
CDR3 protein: CASSLVTAVNGYTF
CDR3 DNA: TGCGCCAGCAGCTTGGTCACAGCGGTTAATGGCTACACCTTC

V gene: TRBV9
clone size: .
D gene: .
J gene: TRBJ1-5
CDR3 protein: CASSVRGDGNQPQHF
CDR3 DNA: TGTGCCAGCAGCGTACGGGGAGACGGCAATCAGCCCCAGCATTTT

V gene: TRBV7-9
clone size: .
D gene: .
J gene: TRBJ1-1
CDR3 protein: CASSFGAAEAFF
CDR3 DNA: TGTGCCAGCAGCTTTGGGGCGGCTGAAGCTTTCTTT

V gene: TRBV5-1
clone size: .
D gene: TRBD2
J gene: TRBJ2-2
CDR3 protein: CASSLRLAGPESRELFF
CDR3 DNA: TGCGCCAGCAGCCTTCGACTAGCGGGTCCAGAGAGCCGGGAGCTGTTTTTT

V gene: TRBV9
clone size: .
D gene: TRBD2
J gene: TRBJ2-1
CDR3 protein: CASSSGLAGGNEQFF
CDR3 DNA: TGTGCCAGCAGCTCGGGACTAGCGGGGGGGAATGAGCAGTTCTTC

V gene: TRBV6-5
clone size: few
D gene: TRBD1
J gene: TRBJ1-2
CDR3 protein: CASKAPNRGYGYTF
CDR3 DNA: TGTGCCAGCAAAGCCCCTAACAGGGGGTATGGCTACACCTTC

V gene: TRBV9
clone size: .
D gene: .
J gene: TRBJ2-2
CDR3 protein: CASSVGGLAAGELFF
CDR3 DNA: TGTGCCAGCAGCGTAGGGGGGTTGGCGGCCGGGGAGCTGTTTTTT

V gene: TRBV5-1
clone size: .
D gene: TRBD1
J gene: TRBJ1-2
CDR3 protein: CASSLVPGQGTVYGYTF
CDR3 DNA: TGCGCCAGCAGCCTAGTCCCGGGACAGGGAACAGTTTATGGCTACACCTTC

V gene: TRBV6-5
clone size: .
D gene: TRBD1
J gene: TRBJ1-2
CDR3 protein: CASRAGTGLGGYTF
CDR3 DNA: TGTGCCAGCAGAGCCGGGACAGGGCTTGGGGGCTACACCTTC

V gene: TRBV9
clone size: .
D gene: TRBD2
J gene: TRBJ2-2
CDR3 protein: CASSVAAGGMNTGELFF
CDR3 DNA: TGTGCCAGCAGCGTAGCAGCGGGGGGTATGAACACCGGGGAGCTGTTTTTT

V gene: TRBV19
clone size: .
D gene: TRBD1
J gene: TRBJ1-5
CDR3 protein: CASGQAGNQPQHF
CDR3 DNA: TGTGCCAGTGGACAGGCAGGCAATCAGCCCCAGCATTTT

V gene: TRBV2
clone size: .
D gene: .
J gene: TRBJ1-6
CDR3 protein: CASRTDAYNSPLHF
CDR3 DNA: TGTGCCAGCAGGACCGACGCCTATAATTCACCCCTCCACTTT

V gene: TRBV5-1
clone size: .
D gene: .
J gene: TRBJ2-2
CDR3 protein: CASSRGGTTGELFF
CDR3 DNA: TGCGCCAGCAGCCGGGGAGGAACCACCGGGGAGCTGTTTTTT

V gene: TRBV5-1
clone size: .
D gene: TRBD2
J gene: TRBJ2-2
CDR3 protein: CASSSSTSGLPGVSGELFF
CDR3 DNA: TGCGCCAGCAGCTCTTCAACCTCGGGACTACCCGGGGTAAGCGGGGAGCTGTTTTTT

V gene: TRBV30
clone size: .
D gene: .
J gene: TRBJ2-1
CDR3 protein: CAWSRQLNEQFF
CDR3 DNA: TGTGCCTGGAGTAGACAGCTGAATGAGCAGTTCTTC

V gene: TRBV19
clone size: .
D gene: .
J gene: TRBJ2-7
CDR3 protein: CASSMGSTYEQYF
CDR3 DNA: TGTGCCAGTAGTATGGGCAGCACCTACGAGCAGTACTTC

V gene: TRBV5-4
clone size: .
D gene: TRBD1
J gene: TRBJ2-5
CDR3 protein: CASTSGYGQGKETQYF
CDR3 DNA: TGTGCCAGCACCTCCGGCTATGGACAGGGAAAGGAGACCCAGTACTTC

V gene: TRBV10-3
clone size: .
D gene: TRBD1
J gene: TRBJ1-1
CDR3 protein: CAIARGPTGGMTEAFF
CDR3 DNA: TGTGCCATCGCGCGCGGTCCGACAGGGGGAATGACTGAAGCTTTCTTT

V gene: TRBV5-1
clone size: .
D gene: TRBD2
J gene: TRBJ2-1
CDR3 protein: CASSGMTSGNNEQFF
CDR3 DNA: TGCGCCAGCAGCGGGATGACTAGCGGGAACAATGAGCAGTTCTTC

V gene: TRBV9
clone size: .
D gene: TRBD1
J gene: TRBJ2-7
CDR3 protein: CASSAWGQGTSSEQYF
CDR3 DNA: TGTGCCAGCAGCGCGTGGGGACAGGGGACGAGTAGCGAGCAGTACTTC

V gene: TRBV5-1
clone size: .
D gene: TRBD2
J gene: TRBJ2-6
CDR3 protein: CASSLDGGGLSGANVLTF
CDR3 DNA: TGCGCCAGCAGCTTGGACGGGGGGGGCCTCTCTGGGGCCAACGTCCTGACTTTC

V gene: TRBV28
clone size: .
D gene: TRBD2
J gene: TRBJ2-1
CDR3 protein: CASSFLAGREQFF
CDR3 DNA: TGTGCCAGCAGTTTTCTAGCGGGACGTGAGCAGTTCTTC

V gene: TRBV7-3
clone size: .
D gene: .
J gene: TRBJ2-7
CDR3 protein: CASSFPTREARGYYEQYF
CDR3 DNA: TGTGCCAGCAGCTTCCCAACGCGGGAGGCCAGGGGGTACTACGAGCAGTACTTC

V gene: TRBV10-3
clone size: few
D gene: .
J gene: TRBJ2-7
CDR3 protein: CAIQAGLYEQYF
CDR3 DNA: TGTGCCATACAGGCAGGGCTCTACGAGCAGTACTTC

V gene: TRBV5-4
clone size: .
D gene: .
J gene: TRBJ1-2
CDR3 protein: CASSLVGGYTF
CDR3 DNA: TGTGCCAGCAGCTTGGTAGGGGGCTACACCTTC

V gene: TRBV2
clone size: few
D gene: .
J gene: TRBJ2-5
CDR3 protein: CASIPDGEETQYF
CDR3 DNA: TGTGCCAGCATACCCGATGGGGAAGAGACCCAGTACTTC

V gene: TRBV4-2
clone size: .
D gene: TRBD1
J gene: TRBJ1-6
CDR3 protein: CASSQAARQGHSYNSPLHF
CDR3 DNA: TGTGCCAGCAGCCAAGCGGCAAGACAGGGCCACTCCTATAATTCACCCCTCCACTTT

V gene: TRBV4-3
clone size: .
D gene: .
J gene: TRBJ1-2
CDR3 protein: CASSQDRGYGYTF
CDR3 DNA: TGCGCCAGCAGCCAAGACAGGGGCTATGGCTACACCTTC

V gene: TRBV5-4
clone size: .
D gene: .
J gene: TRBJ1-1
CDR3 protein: CAGGDLSNTEAFF
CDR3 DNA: TGTGCCGGGGGGGACTTATCGAACACTGAAGCTTTCTTT

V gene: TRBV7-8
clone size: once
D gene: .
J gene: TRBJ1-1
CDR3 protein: CASSLTATEAFF
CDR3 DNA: TGTGCCAGCAGCTTAACCGCCACTGAAGCTTTCTTT

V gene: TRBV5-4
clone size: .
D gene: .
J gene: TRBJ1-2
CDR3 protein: CASSFMDRNNYGYTF
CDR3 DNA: TGTGCCAGCAGCTTTATGGACAGAAATAACTATGGCTACACCTTC

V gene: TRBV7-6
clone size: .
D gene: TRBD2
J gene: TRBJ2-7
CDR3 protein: CASTPGLGYEQYF
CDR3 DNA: TGTGCCAGCACTCCCGGACTAGGATACGAGCAGTACTTC

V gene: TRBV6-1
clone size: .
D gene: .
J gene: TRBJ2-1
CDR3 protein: CASSGRAHLPVYNEQFF
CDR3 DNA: TGTGCCAGCAGTGGCAGGGCGCATCTACCCGTCTACAATGAGCAGTTCTTC